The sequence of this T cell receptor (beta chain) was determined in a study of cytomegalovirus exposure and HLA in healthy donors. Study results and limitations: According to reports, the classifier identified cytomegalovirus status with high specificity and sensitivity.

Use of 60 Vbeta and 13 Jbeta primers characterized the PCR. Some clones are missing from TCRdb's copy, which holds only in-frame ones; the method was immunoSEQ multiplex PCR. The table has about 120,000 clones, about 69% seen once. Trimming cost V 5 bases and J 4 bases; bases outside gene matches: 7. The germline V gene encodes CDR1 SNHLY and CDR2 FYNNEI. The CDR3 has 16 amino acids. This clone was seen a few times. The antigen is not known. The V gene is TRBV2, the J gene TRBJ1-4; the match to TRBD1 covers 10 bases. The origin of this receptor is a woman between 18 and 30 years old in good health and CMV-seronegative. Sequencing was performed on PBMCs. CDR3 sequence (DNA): TGTGCCAGCAGTCACCGGGACAGGGGTGGTAATGAAAAACTGTTTTTT. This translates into CASSHRDRGGNEKLFF. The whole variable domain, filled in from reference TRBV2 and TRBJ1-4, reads EPEVTQTPSHQVTQMGQEVILRCVPISNHLYFYWYRQILGQKVEFLVSFYNNEISEKSEIFDDQFSVERPDGSNFTLKIRSTKLEDSAMYFCASSHRDRGGNEKLFFGSGTQLSVL.